The 24 T cell receptor beta chains given below trace back to one sample, sequenced in a study of T cells in Graves' hyperthyroidism and ophthalmopathy. Template material for amplifying TCR beta CDR3 regions consisted of RNA transcripts. The TCR CDR3 was amplified in a first-round RT-PCR using the HTBI primer set. TCRdb re-called the multiplex PCR reads through MiXCR, storing one row per CDR3 protein. In the table there are 650,000 to 750,000 distinct CDR3 sequences, approximately 15% of which are singletons. Sequenced material: blood. Receptor source: a young woman with Graves' hyperthyroidism.

V is TRBV6-5 and J is TRBJ2-5; 8 bases line up with TRBD2. From germline, CDR1 is MNHEY and CDR2 SVGAGI. This CDR3 region has 15 residues. J was trimmed by 9 bases and V by 5 bases; bases with no gene match: 14. CDR3 amino acids: CASSLPDTGGGAQYF. CDR3 DNA: TGTGCCAGCAGTCTACCGGATACGGGGGGGGGGGCCCAGTACTTC.

CDR3: CASSFAGEAYEQYF. The CDR3 DNA is TGTGCCAGCAGCTTTGCGGGGGAAGCCTACGAGCAGTACTTC. This chain uses TRBV13 with TRBJ2-7, with 7 bases fitting TRBD2. The CDR3 runs to 14 residues. Germline-derived CDR1 and CDR2 are PRHDT and FYEKMQ (reference sequence). The V and J ends lost 3 bases and 2 bases, in that order; junction bases with no gene match: 4.

This clonotype was seen more than once but under ten times. The rearrangement links TRBV18 to TRBJ1-5, with 9 bases aligning to TRBD1. CDR3 length equals 15 residues. Germline V CDR1 and CDR2: KGHSH, LQKENI. Trimming at V came to 3 bases and at J to 3 bases, leaving 3 bases not matched to a gene. The CDR3 region is CASSPGTGNNQPQHF. In DNA, the CDR3 is TGTGCCAGCTCACCTGGGACAGGGAACAATCAGCCCCAGCATTTT.

This clonotype was recorded many times. V and J are TRBV5-5 and TRBJ2-7; D perhaps matches TRBD2 (6 bases). Germline V gene data show CDR1 as SGHKS and CDR2 as YYEKEE (reference sequence). This CDR3 spans 14 amino acids. V shed 3 bases and J shed 2 bases, with 12 bases lying between them. The CDR3, as DNA: TGTGCCAGCAGCTGGGGACTCTCCCCCTACGAGCAGTACTTC. Translation gives CASSWGLSPYEQYF.

The chain links TRBV5-5 to TRBJ1-2; D uncertain. Germline CDR1 is SGHKS and CDR2 is YYEKEE (reference sequence). V lost 3 bases and J lost 10, with 13 bases in between. This CDR3 is 12 amino acids long. Here the CDR3 DNA reads TGTGCCAGCAGCTCAGTGGGCTTCGTCTACACCTTC. Protein: CASSSVGFVYTF.

Ten or more counts support this clonotype. The V and J genes are TRBV7-4 and TRBJ2-3, with D perhaps TRBD2 (5 bases). Germline loops: CDR1 SGHVT, CDR2 SQSDAQ. CDR3 length: 16 amino acids. The germline V and J ends were trimmed by 2 bases and 7 bases, with 19 bases remaining between them. The CDR3 is CASSLWSLPRAHTQYF. The CDR3 DNA reads TGTGCCAGCAGCTTATGGAGTCTGCCGCGGGCCCATACGCAGTATTTT. The full variable domain, in which reference TRBV7-4 and TRBJ2-3 provide the parts outside the CDR3, is GAGVSQSPRYKVAKRGRDVALRCDSISGHVTLYWYRQTLGQGSEVLTYSQSDAQRDKSGRPSGRFSAERPERSVSTLKIQRTEQGDSAVYLCASSLWSLPRAHTQYFGPGTRLTVL.

Regarding this clonotype: A much larger clone lies a single base off, so this may be a read error. The genes are TRBV18 and TRBJ2-4; no clear D. The CDR3 runs to 13 residues. Germline CDR1 reads KGHSH; CDR2 reads LQKENI. V lost 2 bases, J lost 5 bases, and 7 bases lay in between. The CDR3 sequence is CASSPGRENIQYF. CDR3 nucleotides: TGTGCCAGCTCACCAGGCCGAGAAAACATTCAGTACTTC.

This clonotype was seen a handful of times. The chain recombines TRBV11-2 with TRBJ2-7; 9 nucleotides match TRBD2. The CDR3 loop spans 14 amino acids. J lost 3 bases, V lost 6 bases, and 6 bases had no gene match. Germline V gives CDR1 SGHAT, CDR2 FQNNGV. As DNA, the CDR3 is TGTGCCAGCAGTGAAGGACTAGCGTTCTACGAGCAGTACTTC. It is translated as CASSEGLAFYEQYF.

This chain joins TRBV10-3 and TRBJ2-5; TRBD2 matches 11 bases. The CDR3 consists of 16 residues. The V and J ends lost 11 bases and 5 bases, in that order; junction bases with no gene match: 16. The V gene's germline CDR1 is ENHRY and CDR2 SYGVKD. CDR3 DNA sequence: TGTGCCTCCGCACCGGATAGCGGGAGGGGTGCGGAGACCCAGTACTTC. Protein sequence: CASAPDSGRGAETQYF.

This clonotype was seen ten or more times. No DNA is shown, since the ends of the CDR3 on it are uncertain; the CDR3 is the one TCRdb lists. V gene TRBV27 combines with J gene TRBJ2-1; the table names TRBD1, a call not compared with the DNA. Germline V gene sequence: CDR1 MNHEY, CDR2 SMNVEV (reference sequence). Inclusive of both ends, the CDR3 amounts to 12 amino acids. CDR3 sequence: CASSTSTRRQFF.

This clonotype was counted many times. The DNA for the CDR3 is TGTGCCAGCAGTTTGGGAAGGTCCATATATTTT. This translates into CASSLGRSIYF. The chain combines TRBV12-3 or TRBV12-4 with TRBJ1-3; no clear D. V lost 3 bases and J lost 11, with 8 bases in between. The CDR3 totals 11 residues.

This clonotype was counted only a few times. The chain has TRBV19 and TRBJ1-2; D gene unclear. Germline values: CDR1 LNHDA, CDR2 SQIVND (reference sequence). The CDR3 is 13 residues long. Trimming removed 4 bases from V and 8 bases from J, with 14 bases in between. The CDR3 loop reads CASSRETPLGYTF. DNA for the CDR3: TGTGCCAGTAGTAGGGAGACCCCACTGGGCTACACCTTC.

This clonotype has just a few counts. V usage is TRBV20-1 and J usage is TRBJ1-1; D perhaps matches TRBD1 (5 bases). The length of the CDR3 is 13 residues. Germline CDR1 and CDR2: DFQATT and SNEGSKA (reference sequence). V gave up 5 bases and J gave up 5 bases, with 15 bases separating them. The CDR3 loop reads CSAPPRAGTEAFF. CDR3 nucleotide sequence: TGCAGTGCTCCCCCCAGGGCGGGGACTGAAGCTTTCTTT.

Only a few counts were recorded for this clonotype. The chain employs TRBV7-9 and TRBJ2-1, with D maybe TRBD1 (6 bases). The CDR3 runs 15 residues. The V and J ends lost 5 bases and 5 bases respectively, with 16 bases between them. CDR1 is SEHNR, CDR2 FQNEAQ, per germline (reference sequence). The CDR3 loop reads CASSPWTVSNNEQFF. In DNA form, the CDR3 reads TGTGCCAGCAGCCCATGGACAGTTTCGAACAATGAGCAGTTCTTC.

The chain links TRBV7-9 to TRBJ1-4, with 9 bases matching TRBD1. The CDR3 loop spans 14 amino acids. The V gene end was trimmed by 5 bases and the J gene end by 11 bases; junction bases not matched to a gene: 9. Germline assignment: CDR1 SEHNR and CDR2 FQNEAQ (reference sequence). The CDR3 DNA sequence: TGTGCCAGCAGCCCCCCCGGGACAGGGTTGAAACTGTTTTTT. Protein product: CASSPPGTGLKLFF.

This clonotype was found many times. The chain links TRBV30 to TRBJ2-7, with D possibly matching TRBD2 (7 bases). Germline V gene data show CDR1 as GTSNPN and CDR2 as SVGIG (reference sequence). The V end lost 4 bases, the J end lost 3 bases, and 13 bases lay between the germline ends. The CDR3 extends over 13 amino acids. As DNA, the CDR3 is TGTGCCTGGACCCTAGGGGGGGTCTACGAGCAGTACTTC. It is translated as CAWTLGGVYEQYF.

This clonotype was counted at least ten times. The chain employs TRBV7-8 and TRBJ2-7; 9 bases are a match to TRBD2. Trimming cost V 7 bases and J 1 base; bases outside gene matches: 8. This CDR3 is built from 15 residues. Germline loops: CDR1 SGHVS, CDR2 FQNEAQ. CDR3 nucleotides: TGTGCCAGCACCCCTACTAGCGGGTATTCCTACGAGCAGTACTTC. It translates to CASTPTSGYSYEQYF.

This clonotype was detected only a few times. The J gene is TRBJ2-1, the V gene TRBV14; D gene uncertain. Germline V CDR1 and CDR2: SGHDN, FVKESK. V was shortened by 5 bases and J by 4 bases, with 9 bases between the two germline ends. This CDR3 spans 13 amino acids. The chain's CDR3 is CASSLFSYNEQFF. CDR3 sequence (DNA): TGTGCCAGCAGCTTATTCAGTTACAATGAGCAGTTCTTC. The variable domain in full, with the rest retrieved from reference TRBV14 and TRBJ2-1, is EAGVTQFPSHSVIEKGQTVTLRCDPISGHDNLYWYRRVMGKEIKFLLHFVKESKQDESGMPNNRFLAERTGGTYSTLKVQPAELEDSGVYFCASSLFSYNEQFFGPGTRLTVL.

This clonotype was found many times. The V call is TRBV18, the J call TRBJ2-7, with TRBD1 matching over 7 bases. Trimming removed 2 bases from V and 7 bases from J; junction bases left unmatched: 8. CDR3 size: 14 residues. Germline values: CDR1 KGHSH, CDR2 LQKENI. The CDR3 DNA follows: TGTGCCAGCTCACCAGACCTAACAGGGGCTGAGCAGTACTTC. Translated: CASSPDLTGAEQYF. Together with reference TRBV18 and TRBJ2-7, the CDR3 gives the full variable domain: NAGVMQNPRHLVRRRGQEARLRCSPMKGHSHVYWYRQLPEEGLKFMVYLQKENIIDESGMPKERFSAEFPKEGPSILRIQQVVRGDSAAYFCASSPDLTGAEQYFGPGTRLTVT.

This chain links TRBV3-1 with TRBJ2-1, with unresolved D. The CDR3 has 15 residues. The V and J ends lost 4 bases and 4 bases respectively, with 14 bases between them. From germline, CDR1 is LGHDT and CDR2 YNNKEL (reference sequence). CDR3 bases: TGTGCCAGCAGCCCGACGAGATCTGGGTACAATGAGCAGTTCTTC. Translating it yields CASSPTRSGYNEQFF.

The gene calls are TRBV28 and TRBJ1-2; no definite D call. Per the germline V gene, CDR1 is MDHEN and CDR2 is SYDVKM. V dropped 3 bases and J dropped 8 bases, with 13 bases sitting between them. The CDR3 is 13 residues long. CDR3 region: CASSFREVRGYTF. In DNA, the CDR3 is TGTGCCAGCAGTTTTAGGGAGGTTCGGGGCTACACCTTC.

This clonotype was counted between two and nine times. J is TRBJ2-1 and V is TRBV25-1; D may be TRBD2 (6 bases). The CDR3 loop spans 17 amino acids. Germline V lookup: CDR1 MGHDK, CDR2 SYGVNS. The ends were cut back, 4 bases at V and 8 bases at J, with 24 bases in the middle. CDR3 amino acids: CASSATEWDSFADEQFF. The CDR3, as DNA: TGTGCCAGCAGTGCGACCGAATGGGACTCCTTCGCAGATGAGCAGTTCTTC. Full variable domain (missing parts from reference TRBV25-1 and TRBJ2-1): EADIYQTPRYLVIGTGKKITLECSQTMGHDKMYWYQQDPGMELHLIHYSYGVNSTEKGDLSSESTVSRIRTEHFPLTLESARPSHTSQYLCASSATEWDSFADEQFFGPGTRLTVL.

In this sample, this clonotype turned up a few times. The rearrangement links TRBV27 to TRBJ1-2; D gene ambiguous. V shed 3 bases and J shed 4 bases, with 21 bases lying between them. Germline V gene sequence: CDR1 MNHEY, CDR2 SMNVEV (reference sequence). The CDR3 consists of 17 residues. The CDR3: CASSFRAASPTVYGYTF. The CDR3 nucleotides are TGTGCCAGCAGTTTTAGGGCGGCCTCCCCTACCGTCTATGGCTACACCTTC.

Many counts were recorded for this clonotype. The chain recombines TRBV5-1 with TRBJ1-2; D not resolved. V was cut by 2 bases and J by 4 bases, with 12 bases left in between. This CDR3 comprises 14 residues. Germline CDR1 reads SGHRS; CDR2 reads YFSETQ. This CDR3 reads CASSFGQQSYGYTF. The CDR3 nucleotides are TGCGCCAGCAGCTTCGGCCAGCAATCCTATGGCTACACCTTC.